This T cell receptor beta chain derives from a study of blood T cell repertoires in COVID-19. Study information: From T cells, B-cell-depleted T cells, or PBMCs came the material, which was cDNA or gDNA.

The protocol was immunoSEQ multiplex PCR, while the TCRdb copy is restricted to in-frame clones and leaves out a portion. The repertoire holds 180,000 or so clones, approximately 87% seen once, with 15% to 20% in the top ten. Germline CDR1 is LGHNA and CDR2 is YNFKEQ. CDR3 length: 15 residues. V lost 2 bases, J lost 5 bases, and 4 bases stayed unmatched. This sequence was found in a person between 70 and 80 years old with COVID-19, enrolled during active disease. The chain recombines TRBV4-2 with TRBJ2-5, with TRBD2 identical over 11 bases. Material: peripheral blood. CDR3 residues: CASSQPSGGTETQYF. The CDR3 nucleotides read TGTGCCAGCAGCCAACCTAGCGGGGGGACGGAGACCCAGTACTTC.